Presented here are 19 T cell receptor beta chains from one specimen sequenced in a study of blood T cell repertoires in COVID-19. The repertoire was sequenced with immunoSEQ multiplex PCR; TCRdb's copy has only in-frame clones and lacks some. Of a few hundred thousand clones listed, around 89% are singletons. The sequenced material came from PBMCs or T cells enriched from blood (not recorded which). The receptors derive from a woman aged 18-29 years who had recovered from COVID-19.

V is TRBV13 and J is TRBJ1-5; no reliable D call. Germline loops: CDR1 PRHDT, CDR2 FYEKMQ (reference sequence). V shed 5 bases and J shed 1 base, with 24 bases lying between them. There are 19 residues in the CDR3. CDR3 DNA sequence: TGTGCCAGCAGCCCCGACCAGCCGGCAGGAAGCCCAAGCAATCAGCCCCAGCATTTT. Translating gives CASSPDQPAGSPSNQPQHF.

The chain is built from TRBV7-9 and TRBJ2-7; 8 bases are a match to TRBD1. Germline-derived CDR1 and CDR2 are SEHNR and FQNEAQ (reference sequence). J lost 5 bases, V lost 7 bases, and 13 bases had no gene match. The CDR3 contains 15 residues. The chain's CDR3 is CASNPGTGFFHEQYF. The CDR3 region has the DNA TGTGCCAGCAACCCCGGGACAGGTTTTTTCCACGAGCAGTACTTC.

The chain is built from TRBV7-6 and TRBJ1-4; TRBD1 matches at 7 bases. CDR1 SGHVS and CDR2 FNYEAQ come from the germline V gene. CDR3 size: 15 residues. J gave up 7 bases and V 0 bases, and 5 bases lay outside the gene matches. The CDR3 DNA reads as TGTGCCAGCAGCTTAGCGGCGACAGGGAGTGAAAAACTGTTTTTT. It is translated as CASSLAATGSEKLFF.

The rearrangement uses TRBV27 and TRBJ2-1; possibly TRBD2 for D (5 bases). V was cut by 7 bases and J by 7 bases, with 20 bases left in between. The germline V gene encodes CDR1 MNHEY and CDR2 SMNVEV (reference sequence). This CDR3 spans 15 amino acids. CDR3 amino acids: CASTRSGYSGNEQFF. The CDR3 region has the DNA TGTGCCAGCACCCGTTCGGGTTACTCGGGGAATGAGCAGTTCTTC.

The V call is TRBV7-2, the J call TRBJ2-1; 10 bases match TRBD1. This CDR3 has 16 amino acids. V dropped 6 bases and J dropped 7; count of bases not matched to a gene: 12. Germline V gene data show CDR1 as SGHTA and CDR2 as FQGNSA. This CDR3 is CASRNPGQGRLNEQFF. The CDR3 DNA is TGTGCCAGCAGAAACCCGGGACAGGGGCGTCTTAATGAGCAGTTCTTC.

The genes are TRBV6-2 or TRBV6-3 and TRBJ2-5; 10 nucleotides match TRBD2. The germline V gene has CDR1 MNHEY and CDR2 SVGEGT. V lost 6 bases to trimming and J lost 4 bases; unmatched junction nucleotides: 14. This CDR3 is 17 amino acids long. The CDR3 region is CASSLRRTSGLLETQYF. The DNA of the CDR3 is TGTGCCAGCAGCCTACGCCGGACTAGCGGACTACTAGAGACCCAGTACTTC.

V and J are TRBV5-6 and TRBJ1-3; 8 bases match TRBD1. The CDR3 consists of 17 residues. The germline gives CDR1 SGHDT, CDR2 YYEEEE. The V segment lost 3 bases and the J segment 2 bases; nucleotides outside the gene matches: 10. The CDR3 DNA reads TGTGCCAGCAGCTGGCGACAGGGGCGTAGTACTGGAAACACCATATATTTT. Translated: CASSWRQGRSTGNTIYF.

The chain is built from TRBV7-9 and TRBJ2-1, with unresolved D. V lost 4 bases and J 10 bases, leaving 11 bases between the germline ends. In germline, CDR1 is SEHNR, CDR2 FQNEAQ (reference sequence). CDR3 size: 12 residues. The CDR3 DNA reads TGTGCCAGCAGCTCCAGCAGCGACGAGCAGTTCTTC. Encoded protein: CASSSSSDEQFF.

V gene TRBV6-2 or TRBV6-3 combines with J gene TRBJ1-5; 7 bases fit TRBD1. Looked up from germline, CDR1 is MNHEY and CDR2 is SVGEGT. Trimming took 2 bases from V and 9 from J; bases not matched to a gene: 10. The CDR3 consists of 15 residues. CDR3 in amino acids: CASSYIGQAPSPQHF. CDR3 sequence (DNA): TGTGCCAGCAGTTACATTGGACAGGCACCATCGCCCCAGCATTTT.

Of note for this clone: Since a much larger clone is just one base distant, this may be a read error. The genes are TRBV11-3 and TRBJ2-7; D is perhaps TRBD2 (6 bases). Germline values: CDR1 SGHNT, CDR2 YENEEA. The CDR3 contains 11 residues. The V gene lost 5 bases and the J gene lost 4 bases, with 6 bases spanning the gap. The CDR3 protein is CASSGGYEQYF. CDR3 sequence (DNA): TGTGCCAGCAGCGGGGGGTACGAGCAGTACTTC. The variable domain in full, with the rest retrieved from reference TRBV11-3 and TRBJ2-7, is EAGVVQSPRYKIIEKKQPVAFWCNPISGHNTLYWYLQNLGQGPELLIRYENEEAVDDSQLPKDRFSAERLKGVDSTLKIQPAELGDSAVYLCASSGGYEQYFGPGTRLTVT.

The CDR3 coding sequence is TGTGCCAGCTCACCACCCGGGAATCAGCCCCAGCATTTT. Its protein product is CASSPPGNQPQHF. The rearrangement uses TRBV18 and TRBJ1-5; no definite D call. V was shortened by 0 bases and J by 4 bases, with 4 bases between the two germline ends. Germline CDR1 KGHSH, CDR2 LQKENI. The CDR3 length is 13 residues.

V is TRBV10-3 and J is TRBJ1-1; D remains ambiguous. From germline, CDR1 is ENHRY and CDR2 SYGVKD. This CDR3 contains 16 residues. With 5 bases removed from V and 3 bases from J, the gap between germline ends came to 19 bases. CDR3 nucleotides: TGTGCCATCAGTCGAGCCCCCCTGCCCGGAGACACTGAAGCTTTCTTT. Translated: CAISRAPLPGDTEAFF.

The J gene is TRBJ2-7, the V gene TRBV6-6; possibly TRBD2 for D (6 bases). This CDR3 contains 11 residues. Trimming took 10 bases from V and 3 from J, leaving 10 bases between them. The germline CDR1 and CDR2 sequences are MNHNY and SVGAGI (reference sequence). The CDR3 DNA follows: TGTGCCACCCGGGGGAACTACGAGCAGTACTTC. Its protein is CATRGNYEQYF.

The genes are TRBV4-3 and TRBJ1-2; a possible D gene is TRBD1 (5 bases). Germline V lookup: CDR1 LGHNA, CDR2 YSLEER. The length of the CDR3 is 15 residues. V was shortened by 1 base and J by 4 bases, with 13 bases between the two germline ends. The CDR3 nucleotides are TGCGCCAGCAGCCAAGGTTTGACAGACGCCTATGGCTACACCTTC. Encoded protein: CASSQGLTDAYGYTF.

The chain combines TRBV14 with TRBJ1-6; no clear D. The CDR3 totals 14 residues. The germline gives CDR1 SGHDN, CDR2 FVKESK. V lost 4 bases and J 10 bases, leaving 14 bases between the germline ends. CDR3 residues: CASSLDWSRSPLHF. CDR3 DNA sequence: TGTGCCAGCAGCCTTGACTGGAGTCGGTCACCCCTCCACTTT.

The V gene is TRBV10-1, the J gene TRBJ1-1, with D possibly TRBD1 on 6 matching bases. Germline values: CDR1 WNHNN, CDR2 SYGVQD (reference sequence). CDR3 length: 15 amino acids. Trimming took off 3 bases at V and 1 base at J, with 12 bases between the two ends. The CDR3 loop is CASSEWAGANTEAFF. CDR3 DNA: TGCGCCAGCAGTGAATGGGCAGGGGCGAACACTGAAGCTTTCTTT.

The V call is TRBV27, the J call TRBJ2-7; 14 bases map to TRBD2. V shed 0 bases, J shed 5 bases, and the junction held 15 bases outside the gene matches. Germline CDR1 is MNHEY and CDR2 is SMNVEV (reference sequence). The CDR3 sequence is 20 residues long. CDR3 amino acids: CASSLSGLAGGLGRWDEQYF. CDR3 bases: TGTGCCAGCAGTTTATCCGGACTAGCGGGGGGTTTGGGGAGATGGGACGAGCAGTACTTC.

This chain joins TRBV2 and TRBJ1-2; D ambiguous. Germline V gives CDR1 SNHLY, CDR2 FYNNEI. V was pared by 6 bases and J by 8 bases, with 10 bases between. The CDR3 is 11 amino acids. The CDR3 DNA is TGTGCCAGCAGGGAGTCCAAAGGCTACACCTTC. Its protein product is CASRESKGYTF.

The chain carries TRBV11-1 and TRBJ1-2, with D unclear. Trimming removed 4 bases at V and 1 base at J, with 7 bases between. The CDR3 contains 13 residues. Per germline, CDR1 SGHAT and CDR2 FQDESV (reference sequence). Here the CDR3 reads CASSSEVNYGYTF. In DNA, the CDR3 is TGTGCCAGCAGCTCAGAAGTTAACTATGGCTACACCTTC.